This TCR beta chain was retrieved from a study of blood T cell repertoires in COVID-19. For the study at large: Sources were T cells, B-cell-depleted T cells, or PBMCs; the material itself was cDNA or gDNA.

V was pared by 0 bases and J by 8 bases, with 10 bases of the junction left unmatched. This CDR3 contains 15 residues. Per the germline V gene, CDR1 is SGHRS and CDR2 is YFSETQ. TCRdb's table, derived via immunoSEQ multiplex PCR, lists solely in-frame clones and lacks some. This sample has roughly 450,000 clones, with around 90% found just once. The sequence was obtained from a young man who had recovered from COVID-19. Sequences were obtained from PBMCs or T cells enriched from blood (not recorded which). This chain connects TRBV5-1 to TRBJ1-2; 7 bases agree with TRBD1. The CDR3 nucleotides are TGCGCCAGCAGCTTGGCCGTAGAGGGGGCACGCGGCTACACCTTC. This gives the protein CASSLAVEGARGYTF.